The clone carrying this T cell receptor beta chain appeared a single time. Its antigen is unidentified. These data originate in a study of resident and recirculating memory T cells in vitiligo. Notes on the study in general: TCR sequences were not conserved across biopsy sites or patients.

Germline assignment: CDR1 MNHNS and CDR2 SASEGT. The CDR3 consists of 15 residues. V lost 5 bases to trimming and J lost 4 bases; unmatched junction nucleotides: 9. TCRdb's copy holds only in-frame clones and misses some; the assay was immunoSEQ multiplex PCR. Seen here are around 76,000 clones, 90% to 95% observed once, and the top ten hold less than 5%. This chain connects TRBV6-1 to TRBJ1-1; 8 bases match TRBD1. Input material: blood. The sequence derives from a male donor with vitiligo. As DNA, the CDR3 is TGTGCCAGCAGTCAACAACCCACAGGGGGCACTGAAGCTTTCTTT. Translated: CASSQQPTGGTEAFF.